This TCR beta chain was captured in a study of blood T cell repertoires in COVID-19. Study summary: PBMCs, B-cell-depleted T cells, or T cells were the source of the cDNA or gDNA that made up the material.

This clone showed up just a few times. The cohort comprised adults aged about 18 to 100 years residing in about two dozen US areas. Donors were grouped by their self-reported clinical history. Up to 2 weeks before entering the study, exposed participants had met a COVID-19 case. TCRdb's copy holds only in-frame clones and misses some; the assay was immunoSEQ multiplex PCR. This repertoire shows 250,000 or so clones, over 70% found once; its top ten account for around 3.2%. This CDR3 region has 13 residues. CDR1 is MNHEY and CDR2 is SMNVEV in the germline V gene (reference sequence). Deletions cut 2 bases from V and 7 bases from J, with 9 bases between.

The receptor's source is a woman in her thirties or forties who had been exposed to COVID-19. The sample comprised PBMCs or T cells enriched from blood (not recorded which). The rearrangement links TRBV27 to TRBJ1-5, with D perhaps TRBD1 (6 bases). The chain's CDR3 is CASSLEQGQPQHF. CDR3 DNA sequence: TGTGCCAGCAGTTTAGAACAGGGACAGCCCCAGCATTTT.